The 9 T cell receptor beta chains presented below share a single source sample, sequenced in a study of cytomegalovirus exposure and HLA in healthy donors. 13 Jbeta primers and 60 Vbeta primers were used for the PCR. TCRdb's copy holds only in-frame clones and misses some; the assay was immunoSEQ multiplex PCR. The table has approximately 170,000 clones, 77% seen once. The specimen sequenced was PBMCs. These receptors all stem from a woman between 35 and 50 years old in good health and CMV-seropositive.

In regard to this clone: Other DNA sequences in this specimen translate into the identical CDR3. The chain has TRBV7-9 and TRBJ1-1, with 7 bases identical to TRBD1. Germline V CDR1 and CDR2: SEHNR, FQNEAQ (reference sequence). V trimming: 1 base; J trimming: 2 bases; junction bases outside the gene matches: 1. The CDR3 loop spans 14 amino acids. The CDR3 DNA reads as TGTGCCAGCAGCTTAGGACAGGGAAACACTGAAGCTTTCTTT. Its translation is CASSLGQGNTEAFF. The full variable domain, in which reference TRBV7-9 and TRBJ1-1 provide the parts outside the CDR3, is DTGVSQNPRHKITKRGQNVTFRCDPISEHNRLYWYRQTLGQGPEFLTYFQNEAQLEKSRLLSDRFSAERPKGSFSTLEIQRTEQGDSAMYLCASSLGQGNTEAFFGQGTRLTVV.

This clone was detected only once. The genes are TRBV7-2 and TRBJ2-7, with a weak D call TRBD1 (5 bases). Trimming cost V 5 bases and J 2 bases, with 7 bases left between them. The CDR3 is 12 amino acids. CDR1 and CDR2 from the germline V gene are SGHTA and FQGNSA. The CDR3 coding sequence is TGTGCCAGCAGCCCGGACACCTACGAGCAGTACTTC. Its protein is CASSPDTYEQYF.

This chain joins TRBV2 and TRBJ1-1; no clear D gene. Deletions cut 6 bases from V and 0 bases from J, with 11 bases between. Germline assignment: CDR1 SNHLY and CDR2 FYNNEI. The CDR3 is 14 amino acids. The CDR3 nucleotides are TGTGCCAGCAGAGCCCCTGAAGTGAACACTGAAGCTTTCTTT. Its protein product is CASRAPEVNTEAFF.

V usage is TRBV4-3 and J usage is TRBJ2-5; D perhaps matches TRBD2 (5 bases). CDR1 is LGHNA and CDR2 is YSLEER in the germline V gene. The CDR3 totals 14 residues. The germline V and J ends were trimmed by 0 bases and 5 bases, with 10 bases remaining between them. CDR3 protein: CASSQDQRRETQYF. Here the CDR3 DNA reads TGCGCCAGCAGCCAAGATCAGAGGAGGGAGACCCAGTACTTC.

The table lists this clone with a few counts. The chain carries TRBV9 and TRBJ1-2, with D tentatively TRBD1 (5 bases). V gave up 0 bases and J gave up 2 bases, with 11 bases separating them. Germline V gene lookup returns CDR1 SGDLS and CDR2 YYNGEE. This CDR3 has 15 residues. The CDR3 protein is CASSVDRTPNYGYTF. The CDR3 coding sequence is TGTGCCAGCAGCGTAGATAGGACACCAAACTATGGCTACACCTTC.

The rearrangement links TRBV11-3 to TRBJ1-3; maybe TRBD1 (6 bases). Germline assignment: CDR1 SGHNT and CDR2 YENEEA. This CDR3 is 15 amino acids long. The V end was cut by 5 bases, the J end by 4 bases, with 15 bases between. CDR3: CASSAVTGSGNTIYF. CDR3 sequence (DNA): TGTGCCAGCAGCGCTGTTACAGGGTCCGGAAACACCATATATTTT.

V and J are TRBV5-1 and TRBJ1-4; weak D call: TRBD1 (6 bases). The germline gives CDR1 SGHRS, CDR2 YFSETQ. Trimming pared 1 base from V and 2 bases from J, leaving 9 bases between. CDR3 length: 15 residues. The CDR3 spells CASSLTGKTNEKLFF. CDR3 DNA sequence: TGCGCCAGCAGCTTGACAGGGAAGACTAATGAAAAACTGTTTTTT.

This clone has a handful of counts. V gene TRBV5-6 combines with J gene TRBJ2-3; 10 positions match TRBD2. Germline V gene sequence: CDR1 SGHDT, CDR2 YYEEEE. CDR3 length equals 14 residues. With 1 base clipped from V and 4 bases from J, the junction kept 0 bases outside the gene matches. CDR3 DNA sequence: TGTGCCAGCAGCTTGAGCGGGGGGGCAGATACGCAGTATTTT. Translating it yields CASSLSGGADTQYF.

This clone was recorded a few times. The V and J genes are TRBV27 and TRBJ1-1; no firm D call. Between the trimmed V and J ends, which lost 1 base and 0 bases, there was a span of 6 bases. Germline V gives CDR1 MNHEY, CDR2 SMNVEV (reference sequence). The CDR3 runs 14 residues. This CDR3 is CASSLFSVNTEAFF. CDR3 in DNA: TGTGCCAGCAGTTTATTCAGCGTGAACACTGAAGCTTTCTTT.